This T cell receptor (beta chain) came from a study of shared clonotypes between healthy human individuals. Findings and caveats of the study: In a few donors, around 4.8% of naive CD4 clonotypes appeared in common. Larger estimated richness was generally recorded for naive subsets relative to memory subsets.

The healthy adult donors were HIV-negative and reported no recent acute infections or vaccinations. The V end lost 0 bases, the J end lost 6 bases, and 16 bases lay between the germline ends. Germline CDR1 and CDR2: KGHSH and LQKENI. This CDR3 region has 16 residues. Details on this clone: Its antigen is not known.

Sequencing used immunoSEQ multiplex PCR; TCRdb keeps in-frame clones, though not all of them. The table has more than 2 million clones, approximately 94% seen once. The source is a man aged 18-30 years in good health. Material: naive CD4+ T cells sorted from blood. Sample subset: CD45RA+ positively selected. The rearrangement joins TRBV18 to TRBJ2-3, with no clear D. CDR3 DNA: TGTGCCAGCTCACCACCAAACAGACCTTTAAGGGATACGCAGTATTTT. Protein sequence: CASSPPNRPLRDTQYF.